A single sample gave rise to the 23 T cell receptor beta chains below, sequenced in a study of regulatory T cells in long-lasting Graves disease. Library construction for TCR beta used iRepertoire HTBI primers and Arm-PCR of CDR3 regions. Each CDR3 protein gets one entry after TCRdb re-called the multiplex PCR reads with MiXCR. The sample holds about 420,000 distinct CDR3 sequences, around 24% seen once. Described time point: persistent/refractory GD, antithyroid drugs over 5 years with positive TRAb. PBMCs were the source of the RNA used for TCR sequencing. The material sequenced was peripheral blood mononuclear cells (PBMCs), taken when the disease was refractory, from a patient treated with antithyroid drugs. All receptors derive from a female donor with Graves disease.

This clonotype was seen once. The chain combines TRBV9 with TRBJ1-4; D may be TRBD1 (6 bases). CDR1 and CDR2 (germline): SGDLS, YYNGEE. Trimming pared 0 bases from V and 5 bases from J, leaving 11 bases between. This CDR3 is 15 amino acids long. The chain's CDR3 is CASSVGVGGNEKLFF. The CDR3 DNA follows: TGTGCCAGCAGCGTAGGTGTAGGGGGAAATGAAAAACTGTTTTTT.

A remark on this clonotype: In this CDR3 the conserved last residue, phenylalanine or tryptophan, is missing, so a read error is likely. The chain carries TRBV5-1 and TRBJ1-1; no clear D gene. V shed 0 bases and J shed 1 base, with 7 bases lying between them. The CDR3 is made up of 14 amino acids. Germline CDR1 reads SGHRS; CDR2 reads YFSETQ. The CDR3 reads CASSLGPRNTEAFS. As DNA, the CDR3 is TGCGCCAGCAGCTTGGGGCCGCGGAACACTGAAGCTTTCTCT.

About this clonotype: A read error is possible here, since a much larger clone lies one base away. The chain has TRBV2 and TRBJ1-6; the D is unclear. V lost 6 bases to trimming and J lost 12 bases, with 18 bases between them. Germline V gene lookup returns CDR1 SNHLY and CDR2 FYNNEI. The CDR3 contains 14 residues. The CDR3 coding sequence is TGTGCCAGCAGAAGAATGGGGTTGGATTTACCCCTCCACTTT. Translation: CASRRMGLDLPLHF.

This clonotype has ten or more counts. The chain recombines TRBV6-2 or TRBV6-3 with TRBJ2-7; D is possibly TRBD1 (6 bases). CDR1 is MNHEY, CDR2 SVGEGT, per germline. The CDR3 is 14 residues long. Trimming left V 2 bases short and J 2 bases short, with 10 bases between. The CDR3 region is CASSYRTAAYEQYF. The CDR3 region has the DNA TGTGCCAGCAGTTACAGGACAGCTGCCTACGAGCAGTACTTC.

This chain joins TRBV29-1 and TRBJ2-7; 10 bases match TRBD2. Per the germline V gene, CDR1 is SQVTM and CDR2 is ANQGSEA. V shed 6 bases and J 5 bases; nucleotides not matched to a gene: 1. The CDR3 consists of 11 residues. The CDR3 spells CSVGLANEQYF. For the CDR3, the DNA is TGCAGCGTGGGACTAGCGAACGAGCAGTACTTC.

This clonotype was picked up a small number of times. The rearrangement links TRBV7-9 to TRBJ2-7, with 9 bases aligning to TRBD2. The V segment lost 2 bases and the J segment 2 bases; nucleotides outside the gene matches: 7. Germline CDR1 is SEHNR and CDR2 is FQNEAQ (reference sequence). This CDR3 region has 16 residues. CDR3 nucleotide sequence: TGTGCCAGCAGCTTACTCGCGGGAGGGCCCACCTACGAGCAGTACTTC. Its translation is CASSLLAGGPTYEQYF.

This clonotype came up a few times. V and J are TRBV5-1 and TRBJ2-4; 7 bases fit TRBD2. The CDR3 is made up of 15 amino acids. Germline V gives CDR1 SGHRS, CDR2 YFSETQ. V lost 7 bases and J lost 1; bases outside the gene matches: 8. CDR3: CASFGGGEAKNIQYF. The CDR3 DNA is TGCGCCAGCTTTGGTGGGGGGGAGGCCAAAAACATTCAGTACTTC. The full variable domain, completed using reference TRBV5-1 and TRBJ2-4, is KAGVTQTPRYLIKTRGQQVTLSCSPISGHRSVSWYQQTPGQGLQFLFEYFSETQRNKGNFPGRFSGRQFSNSRSEMNVSTLELGDSALYLCASFGGGEAKNIQYFGAGTRLSVL.

This clonotype was seen a handful of times. The V call is TRBV13, the J call TRBJ1-1; D is perhaps TRBD1 (6 bases). The V end lost 4 bases, the J end lost 4 bases, and 19 bases lay between the germline ends. Germline V gene lookup returns CDR1 PRHDT and CDR2 FYEKMQ (reference sequence). The CDR3 loop spans 16 amino acids. The CDR3 spells CASSSQDSPRGTEAFF. CDR3 nucleotide sequence: TGTGCCAGCAGCTCACAGGACAGCCCCCGCGGCACTGAAGCTTTCTTT.

This clonotype showed up many times. The V call is TRBV7-9, the J call TRBJ2-5, with TRBD2 matching 9 bases. CDR1 and CDR2 (germline): SEHNR, FQNEAQ (reference sequence). This CDR3 contains 16 residues. After removal of 0 bases from V and 5 bases from J, the junction contained 7 bases not matched to a gene. Here the CDR3 reads CASSLASGRQGETQYF. Here the CDR3 DNA reads TGTGCCAGCAGCTTAGCGAGCGGGAGGCAGGGGGAGACCCAGTACTTC.

This chain joins TRBV19 and TRBJ1-1, with D perhaps TRBD1 (6 bases). This CDR3 is 12 amino acids long. Germline V gene data show CDR1 as LNHDA and CDR2 as SQIVND (reference sequence). The V end was cut by 7 bases, the J end by 4 bases, with 10 bases between. In nucleotides, the CDR3 is TGTGCCAGTAAAAACAGGGCCACTGAAGCTTTCTTT. It codes for CASKNRATEAFF.

This clonotype was counted between two and nine times. V usage is TRBV27 and J usage is TRBJ1-2; D unresolved. The CDR3 spans 12 residues. Germline V lookup: CDR1 MNHEY, CDR2 SMNVEV (reference sequence). Trimming removed 5 bases at V and 2 bases at J, with 6 bases between. The CDR3 here is CASSQDNYGYTF. DNA of the CDR3: TGTGCCAGCAGTCAGGACAACTATGGCTACACCTTC.

V and J are TRBV10-3 and TRBJ1-2; D gene ambiguous. The CDR3 length is 13 residues. Germline V CDR1 and CDR2: ENHRY, SYGVKD. V was clipped by 2 bases and J by 4 bases, with 8 bases between them. In DNA, the CDR3 is TGTGCCATCAGTGAGGAGAGAGGCTATGGCTACACCTTC. This codes for CAISEERGYGYTF.

The V and J genes are TRBV29-1 and TRBJ2-6; a possible D gene is TRBD2 (5 bases). Trimming removed 8 bases from V and 2 bases from J, with 7 bases in between. The CDR3 has 12 residues. CDR1 is SQVTM and CDR2 is ANQGSEA in the germline V gene. The CDR3 region is CSMRAGANVLTF. CDR3 DNA sequence: TGCAGCATGAGGGCTGGGGCCAACGTCCTGACTTTC.

There are a few counts of this clonotype. The chain joins TRBV19 to TRBJ2-5; a weak D match, TRBD1 (5 bases). The CDR3 contains 13 residues. The germline V gene has CDR1 LNHDA and CDR2 SQIVND (reference sequence). With 3 bases removed from V and 5 bases from J, the gap between germline ends came to 10 bases. The CDR3 sequence: CASSIAGLETQYF. CDR3 DNA: TGTGCCAGTAGTATCGCAGGGTTGGAGACCCAGTACTTC.

The chain joins TRBV15 to TRBJ2-7; 7 nucleotides agree with TRBD2. V lost 1 base and J lost 3; bases outside the gene matches: 3. The germline CDR1 and CDR2 sequences are LNHNV and YYDKDF (reference sequence). The CDR3 has 14 amino acids. The CDR3: CATSRGSSGYEQYF. The CDR3 DNA reads TGTGCCACCAGCAGAGGCTCTAGCGGCTACGAGCAGTACTTC.

This clonotype was detected ten times or more. This chain links TRBV7-2 with TRBJ2-2, with D possibly matching TRBD1 (6 bases). In germline, CDR1 is SGHTA, CDR2 FQGNSA. V was trimmed by 6 bases and J by 5 bases, leaving 10 bases between them. This CDR3 is built from 13 residues. The CDR3 protein is CASRNRETGELFF. The CDR3 nucleotides are TGTGCCAGCAGGAACAGGGAGACCGGGGAGCTGTTTTTT.

V is TRBV5-5 and J is TRBJ1-1; D is uncertain. Trimming stripped 4 bases from V and 0 bases from J, with 10 bases between. Per the germline V gene, CDR1 is SGHKS and CDR2 is YYEKEE (reference sequence). CDR3 length: 14 amino acids. The DNA for the CDR3 is TGTGCCAGCAGCGCCGGACGGGTGAACACTGAAGCTTTCTTT. Protein: CASSAGRVNTEAFF.

The rearrangement links TRBV5-1 to TRBJ2-5, with 8 nucleotides matching TRBD2. After removal of 3 bases from V and 11 bases from J, the junction contained 12 bases not matched to a gene. CDR1 SGHRS and CDR2 YFSETQ come from the germline V gene. The CDR3 spans 14 residues. The CDR3: CASSSGTSTGGQYF. The CDR3 DNA sequence: TGCGCCAGCAGCTCAGGGACTTCTACGGGGGGGCAGTACTTC.

The chain employs TRBV5-1 and TRBJ1-2, with a possible D match to TRBD1 (6 bases). The CDR3 is 15 residues long. V lost 0 bases and J 5 bases, leaving 14 bases between the germline ends. Germline V gene sequence: CDR1 SGHRS, CDR2 YFSETQ. The DNA for the CDR3 is TGCGCCAGCAGCTTGGTACAGGGAGCCTTGTATGGCTACACCTTC. Encoded protein: CASSLVQGALYGYTF.

The chain employs TRBV6-2 or TRBV6-3 and TRBJ2-7; 9 bases map to TRBD2. This CDR3 has 15 amino acids. CDR1 is MNHEY and CDR2 is SVGEGT in the germline V gene. V shed 6 bases and J 2 bases; nucleotides not matched to a gene: 8. CDR3 sequence (DNA): TGTGCCAGCAGAACACTAGCGGGTGGAACCTACGAGCAGTACTTC. Its protein is CASRTLAGGTYEQYF.

This clonotype was seen at least ten times. This chain links TRBV19 with TRBJ2-7; D might be TRBD1 (6 bases). Germline CDR1 and CDR2: LNHDA and SQIVND (reference sequence). The CDR3 length is 13 residues. The V gene lost 6 bases and the J gene lost 7 bases, with 16 bases spanning the gap. The CDR3 DNA reads TGTGCCAGTAGACGGTCACAGGGTCGGGAGCAGTACTTC. It translates to CASRRSQGREQYF.

This clonotype has a count of ten or more. The V and J genes are TRBV3-1 and TRBJ2-5; 9 nucleotides line up with TRBD1. V was pared by 2 bases and J by 6 bases, with 7 bases of the junction left unmatched. The germline CDR1 and CDR2 sequences are LGHDT and YNNKEL (reference sequence). The length of the CDR3 is 15 residues. This CDR3 reads CASSQSPGTGQTQYF. The CDR3 DNA is TGTGCCAGCAGCCAATCCCCCGGGACAGGGCAGACCCAGTACTTC.

This clonotype came up many times. This chain connects TRBV18 to TRBJ2-7; D is perhaps TRBD1 (5 bases). Trimming removed 4 bases from V and 2 bases from J, with 12 bases in between. Germline V gene sequence: CDR1 KGHSH, CDR2 LQKENI. This CDR3 is built from 14 residues. The CDR3: CASSRKDTTYEQYF. The CDR3 DNA reads TGTGCCAGCTCACGAAAGGACACCACCTACGAGCAGTACTTC.